The present entry profiles one T cell receptor beta chain with its context. Its target antigen remains unknown. No clone much larger than this one lies a single base away; base qualities are absent. Using the deep immunoSEQ assay, TCR CDR3 regions were amplified from genomic DNA by multiplex PCR. Genomic DNA extracted from each cell subset was distributed evenly over all wells of several immunoSEQ 96-well plates, and each plate served as one replicate. Each replicate PCR for sorted subsets received roughly 0.2 ug genomic DNA, equal to about 30,000 T cell genomes. Purified libraries were measured with a Qubit 3.0 fluorometer, size-checked on a Bioanalyzer 2100, and measured again with the KAPA Library Quantification kit. Every immunoSEQ 96-well plate was sequenced on a separate single-read 150-cycle Illumina NextSeq 550 flow cell. Per the original workflow: Because only junctional sequences without quality scores were contained in the immunoSEQ output, filtering matching that applied to full-length reads could not be performed. To assign V/J genes and CDR3, sequences were annotated against IMGT germline references using PyIR, a Python wrapper for IgBLAST v1.9. Reads were removed for weak V/J assignments (E-value above 1e-6), missing CDR3, stop codons, out-of-frame junctions, or ambiguous translated residues. V3J clonotypes were defined as sequences sharing an identical inferred V gene, J gene, and CDR3 amino acid sequence. Percentage overlap between repertoires was calculated by dividing the number of shared unique clonotypes by the size of the smaller repertoire. Richness of each repertoire was evaluated using RTK rarefaction, the Chao1 estimator, and Recon v2.1 estimates of unobserved clonotypes. OLGA was used to compute generation probabilities for all TCRbeta clonotypes that the gDNA method yielded from a handful of donors. As stored in TCRdb, this immuneACCESS dataset retains in-frame rearrangements with V and J assigned. A fraction of the clones does not appear; measured against another copy, unresolved V genes explain less than half of the discrepancy, and the remainder lacks a known reason. Clone size and V and J calls were adopted from that table, with D and trimming inferred from the DNA. Present in this sample are around 2.1 million clones, about 93% of which were seen just once. Of the sample, roughly 1.8% is held by the ten largest clones.

The CDR3, from cysteine to phenylalanine, totals 19 residues. Left in the record is the CDR3 DNA by itself, 57 bases read in frame from the first base. According to the germline V gene (reference sequence), CDR1 reads SEHNR and CDR2 reads FQNEAQ. Here V drops 5 bases and J drops 2 bases, and the junction holds 17 bases not matched to any gene. This record belongs to a study of shared clonotypes between healthy human individuals (dated by TCRdb to 2018 to 2020). With regard to the full study: The cohort included three men and a couple of women between 18 and 49 years of age. For each donor, CD4 naive and CD4 memory were each run on three plates, CD8 naive on two plates, and CD8 memory on one plate. To estimate repertoire size and how much clonotype sharing occurs between individuals, the study deeply sequenced the blood TCR repertoires of roughly 5 healthy adults. To increase sequencing depth and limit assay-specific biases, different laboratories used diverse techniques to prepare libraries and sequence TCR repertoires. Each donor's leukapheresis produced roughly between about 0.85 and 10 billion PBMCs.

Points the paper makes about the study in general: Across a few donors, about 4.5% of naive CD4, roughly 3.5% of naive CD8, 2.3% of memory CD4, and 0.4% of memory CD8 clonotypes were shared. Because the study included a small number of donors, the genetic and exposure-history diversity represented was limited. Pairwise subsampling led to the expectation that sequencing depth would affect the degree of clonotype sharing among donors. Higher generation probabilities were observed for clonotypes shared by all four sorted-subset donors than for non-shared clonotypes. Rarefaction of sorted-subset datasets indicated incomplete sequencing despite the large sequencing depth. Sampling was restricted to blood, and TCR repertoires in tissues likely differ from the TCR repertoires found in blood. Estimated clonotype richness was generally larger for naive than for memory subsets.

CD8 naive samples were CD45RO-negative cells positively selected for CCR7, giving a CD45RA+CCR7+ population that excluded TemRA cells. Donors were healthy HIV-negative adults with no recently reported acute infections or vaccinations. Only Caucasian adults living in Nashville, Tennessee, USA were represented among the donors. After blood collection by leukapheresis, PBMCs were isolated using Ficoll-Histopaque density gradient centrifugation and then cryopreserved in the vapor phase of liquid nitrogen. Analytical flow cytometry was used to check the purity and quantity of every magnetically sorted T cell population. Genomic DNA was isolated from every sorted fraction and measured by UV absorbance on a Nanodrop 2000c.

The rearrangement combines TRBV7-9 with TRBJ2-1; 8 central nucleotides agree with TRBD2. The material sequenced was naive CD8+ T cells from PBMCs. In the paper's terms, the cell subset or site label means: CD45RA+CCR7+. This receptor was taken from a man aged 18-30 years in good health. Some clones in this sample may be carry-over from other donors' samples. The sequenced DNA: TGTGCCAGCAGCCCCAGGATGAGCGAGCGGGGGACGACCTACAATGAGCAGTTCTTC. Translated, it reads CASSPRMSERGTTYNEQFF.